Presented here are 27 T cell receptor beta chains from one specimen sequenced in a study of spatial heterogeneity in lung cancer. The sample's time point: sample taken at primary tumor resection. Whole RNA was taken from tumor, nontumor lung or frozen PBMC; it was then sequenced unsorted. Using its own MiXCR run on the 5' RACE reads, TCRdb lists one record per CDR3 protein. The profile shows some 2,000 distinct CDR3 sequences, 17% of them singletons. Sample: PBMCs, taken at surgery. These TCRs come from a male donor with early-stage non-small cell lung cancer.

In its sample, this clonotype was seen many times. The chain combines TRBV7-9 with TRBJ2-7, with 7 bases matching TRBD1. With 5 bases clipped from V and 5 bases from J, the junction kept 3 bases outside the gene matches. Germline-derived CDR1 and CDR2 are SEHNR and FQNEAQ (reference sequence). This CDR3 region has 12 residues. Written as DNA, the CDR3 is TGTGCCAGCAGCCGACAGGGTGACGAGCAGTACGTC. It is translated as CASSRQGDEQYV.

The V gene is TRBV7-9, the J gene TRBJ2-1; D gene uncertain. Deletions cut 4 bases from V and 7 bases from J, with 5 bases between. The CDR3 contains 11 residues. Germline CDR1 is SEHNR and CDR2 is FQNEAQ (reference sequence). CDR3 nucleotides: TGTGCCAGCAGCTCCGAGAATGAGCAGTTCTTC. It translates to CASSSENEQFF.

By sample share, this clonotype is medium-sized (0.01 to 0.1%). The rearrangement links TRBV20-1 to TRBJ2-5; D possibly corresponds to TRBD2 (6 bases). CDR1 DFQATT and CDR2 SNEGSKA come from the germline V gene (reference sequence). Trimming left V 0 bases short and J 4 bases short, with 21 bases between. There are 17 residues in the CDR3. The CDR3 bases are TGCAGTGCTAGAGATGGGGGTAGCGGTTCCCTTCCAGAGACCCAGTACTTC. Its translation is CSARDGGSGSLPETQYF.

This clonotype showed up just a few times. The CDR3 reads CASRRGVLGETQYF. The DNA of the CDR3 is TGTGCCAGCCGACGAGGGGTATTGGGTGAGACCCAGTACTTC. This chain uses TRBV7-2 with TRBJ2-5, with D possibly being TRBD1 or TRBD2 (5 bases each). This CDR3 region has 14 residues. V lost 8 bases and J lost 5, with 18 bases in between. Germline V gene sequence: CDR1 SGHTA, CDR2 FQGNSA.

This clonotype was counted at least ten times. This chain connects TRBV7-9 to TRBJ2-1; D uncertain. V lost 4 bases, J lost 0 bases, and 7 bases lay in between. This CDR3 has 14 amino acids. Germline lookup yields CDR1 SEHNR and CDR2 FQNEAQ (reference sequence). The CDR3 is CASSSRSSYNEQFF. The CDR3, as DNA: TGTGCCAGCAGCTCTAGAAGCTCCTACAATGAGCAGTTCTTC.

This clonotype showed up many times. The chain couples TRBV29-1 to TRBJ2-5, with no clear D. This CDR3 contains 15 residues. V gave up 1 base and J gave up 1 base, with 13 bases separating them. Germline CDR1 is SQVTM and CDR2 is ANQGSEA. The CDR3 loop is CSVEVSPETQETQYF. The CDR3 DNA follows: TGCAGCGTTGAAGTTTCCCCGGAAACCCAAGAGACCCAGTACTTC.

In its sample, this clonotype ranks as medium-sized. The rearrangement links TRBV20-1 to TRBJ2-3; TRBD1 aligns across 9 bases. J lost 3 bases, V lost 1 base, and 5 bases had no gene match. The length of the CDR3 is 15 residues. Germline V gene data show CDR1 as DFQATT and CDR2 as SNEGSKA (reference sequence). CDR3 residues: CSARAQDRGTDTQYF. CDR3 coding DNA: TGCAGTGCTAGAGCGCAGGACAGGGGTACAGATACGCAGTATTTT.

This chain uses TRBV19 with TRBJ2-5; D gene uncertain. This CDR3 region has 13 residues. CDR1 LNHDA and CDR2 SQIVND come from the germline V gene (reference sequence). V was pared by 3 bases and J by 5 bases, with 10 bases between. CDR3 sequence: CASSIDSSETQYF. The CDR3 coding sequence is TGTGCCAGTAGTATTGATAGTTCGGAGACCCAGTACTTC.

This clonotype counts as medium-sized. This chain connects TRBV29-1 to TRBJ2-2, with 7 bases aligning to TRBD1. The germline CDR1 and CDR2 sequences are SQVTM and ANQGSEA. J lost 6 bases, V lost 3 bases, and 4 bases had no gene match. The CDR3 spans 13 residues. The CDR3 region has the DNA TGCAGCGTTGACACAGGGGCCCCCGGGGAGCTGTTTTTT. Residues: CSVDTGAPGELFF.

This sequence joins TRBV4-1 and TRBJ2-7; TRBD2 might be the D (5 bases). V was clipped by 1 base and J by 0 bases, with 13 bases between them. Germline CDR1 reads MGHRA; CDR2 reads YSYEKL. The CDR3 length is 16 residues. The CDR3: CASSQVATGSSYEQYF. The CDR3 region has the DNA TGCGCCAGCAGCCAAGTGGCGACGGGGAGCTCCTACGAGCAGTACTTC.

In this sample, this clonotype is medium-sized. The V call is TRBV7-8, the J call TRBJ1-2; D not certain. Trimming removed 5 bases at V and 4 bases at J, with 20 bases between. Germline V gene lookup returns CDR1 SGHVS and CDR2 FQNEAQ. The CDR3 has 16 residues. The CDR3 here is CASSPSRVHPVYGYTF. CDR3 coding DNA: TGTGCCAGCAGCCCCAGTCGAGTCCATCCCGTCTATGGCTACACCTTC.

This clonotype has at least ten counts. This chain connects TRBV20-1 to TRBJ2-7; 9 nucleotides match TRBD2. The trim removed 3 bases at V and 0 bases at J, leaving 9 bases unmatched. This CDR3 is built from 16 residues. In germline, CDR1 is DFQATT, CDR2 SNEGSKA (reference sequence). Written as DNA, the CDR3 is TGCAGTGCTAGGGTAGCGGGAGCCCCGAGCTCCTACGAGCAGTACTTC. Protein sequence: CSARVAGAPSSYEQYF.

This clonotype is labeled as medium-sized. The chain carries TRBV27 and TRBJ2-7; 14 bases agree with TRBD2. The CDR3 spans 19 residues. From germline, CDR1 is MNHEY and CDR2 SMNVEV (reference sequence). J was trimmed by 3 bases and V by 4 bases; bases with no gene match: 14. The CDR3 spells CASSWGTSGRKLAHYEQYF. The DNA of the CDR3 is TGTGCCAGCAGTTGGGGGACTAGCGGGAGAAAATTGGCTCACTACGAGCAGTACTTC.

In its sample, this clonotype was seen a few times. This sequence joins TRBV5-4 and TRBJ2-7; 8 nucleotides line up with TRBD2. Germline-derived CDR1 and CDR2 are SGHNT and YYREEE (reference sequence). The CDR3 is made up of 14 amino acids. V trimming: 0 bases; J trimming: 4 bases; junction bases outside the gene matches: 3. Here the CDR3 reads CASSLGTSGYEQYV. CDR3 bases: TGTGCCAGCAGCTTGGGAACTAGCGGATACGAGCAGTACGTC.

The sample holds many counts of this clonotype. CDR3 in amino acids: CSADRPGQGGQPQHF. In DNA, the CDR3 is TGCAGTGCAGACAGACCCGGACAGGGAGGTCAGCCCCAGCATTTT. V is TRBV20-1 and J is TRBJ1-5; 8 bases are a match to TRBD1. Trimming at V came to 6 bases and at J to 6 bases, leaving 13 bases not matched to a gene. CDR1 and CDR2 (germline): DFQATT, SNEGSKA (reference sequence). The CDR3 consists of 15 residues.

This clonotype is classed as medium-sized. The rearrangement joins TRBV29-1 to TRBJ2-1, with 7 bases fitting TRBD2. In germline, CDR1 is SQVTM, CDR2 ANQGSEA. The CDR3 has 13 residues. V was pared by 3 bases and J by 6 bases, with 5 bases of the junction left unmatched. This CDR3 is CSVDGLGLNEQFF. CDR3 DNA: TGCAGCGTTGACGGACTAGGGCTCAATGAGCAGTTCTTC.

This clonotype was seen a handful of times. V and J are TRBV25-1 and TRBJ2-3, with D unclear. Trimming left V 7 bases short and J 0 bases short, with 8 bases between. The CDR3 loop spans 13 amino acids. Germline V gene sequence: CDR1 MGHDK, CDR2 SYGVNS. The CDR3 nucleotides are TGTGCCAGCAAGGTCGGCAGCACAGATACGCAGTATTTT. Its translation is CASKVGSTDTQYF.

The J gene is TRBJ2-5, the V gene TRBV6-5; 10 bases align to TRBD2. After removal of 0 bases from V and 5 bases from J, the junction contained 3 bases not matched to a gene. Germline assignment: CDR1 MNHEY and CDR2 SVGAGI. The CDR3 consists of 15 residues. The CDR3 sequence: CASSYSLAGDETQYF. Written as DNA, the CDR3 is TGTGCCAGCAGTTACTCGCTAGCGGGAGACGAGACCCAGTACTTC.

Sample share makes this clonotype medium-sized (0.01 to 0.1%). CDR3 in amino acids: CASSFSQGLPDTEAFF. CDR3 nucleotides: TGTGCCAGCAGCTTCTCTCAGGGGCTCCCCGACACTGAAGCTTTCTTT. The V and J genes are TRBV7-9 and TRBJ1-1; D might be TRBD1 (6 bases). V lost 3 bases to trimming and J lost 3 bases, with 17 bases between them. Germline V gene lookup returns CDR1 SEHNR and CDR2 FQNEAQ (reference sequence). The CDR3 length is 16 residues.

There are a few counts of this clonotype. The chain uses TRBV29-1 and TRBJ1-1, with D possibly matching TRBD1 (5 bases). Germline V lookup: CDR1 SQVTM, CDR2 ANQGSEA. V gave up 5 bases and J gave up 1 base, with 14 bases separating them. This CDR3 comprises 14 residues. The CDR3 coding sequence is TGCAGCGTTACACCTGACAGAGGGAACACTGAAGCTTTCTTT. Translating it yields CSVTPDRGNTEAFF. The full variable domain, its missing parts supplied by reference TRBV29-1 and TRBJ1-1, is SAVISQKPSRDICQRGTSLTIQCQVDSQVTMMFWYRQQPGQSLTLIATANQGSEATYESGFVIDKFPISRPNLTFSTLTVSNMSPEDSSIYLCSVTPDRGNTEAFFGQGTRLTVV.

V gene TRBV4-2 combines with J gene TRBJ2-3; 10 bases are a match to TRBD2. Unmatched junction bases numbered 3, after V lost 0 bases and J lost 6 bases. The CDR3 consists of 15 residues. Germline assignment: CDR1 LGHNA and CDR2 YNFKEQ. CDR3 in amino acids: CASSQEAGGPDTQYF. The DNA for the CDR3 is TGTGCCAGCAGCCAAGAAGCGGGGGGGCCGGATACGCAGTATTTT.

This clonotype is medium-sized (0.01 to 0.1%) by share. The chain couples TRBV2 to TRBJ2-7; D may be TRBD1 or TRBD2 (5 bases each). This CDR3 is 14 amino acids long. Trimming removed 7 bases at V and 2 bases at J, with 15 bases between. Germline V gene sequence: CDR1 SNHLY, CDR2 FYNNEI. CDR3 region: CASTEGRGAYEQYF. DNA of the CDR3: TGTGCCAGCACCGAAGGTAGGGGAGCCTACGAGCAGTACTTC.

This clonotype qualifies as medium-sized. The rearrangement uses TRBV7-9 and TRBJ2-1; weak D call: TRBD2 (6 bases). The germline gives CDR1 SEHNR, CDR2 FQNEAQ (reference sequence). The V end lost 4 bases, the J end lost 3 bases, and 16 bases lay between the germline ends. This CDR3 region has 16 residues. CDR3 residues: CASSSGTGRFYNEQFF. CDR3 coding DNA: TGTGCCAGCAGCTCTGGGACTGGGAGGTTCTACAATGAGCAGTTCTTC. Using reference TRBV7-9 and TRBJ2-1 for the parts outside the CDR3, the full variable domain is DTGVSQNPRHKITKRGQNVTFRCDPISEHNRLYWYRQTLGQGPEFLTYFQNEAQLEKSRLLSDRFSAERPKGSFSTLEIQRTEQGDSAMYLCASSSGTGRFYNEQFFGPGTRLTVL.

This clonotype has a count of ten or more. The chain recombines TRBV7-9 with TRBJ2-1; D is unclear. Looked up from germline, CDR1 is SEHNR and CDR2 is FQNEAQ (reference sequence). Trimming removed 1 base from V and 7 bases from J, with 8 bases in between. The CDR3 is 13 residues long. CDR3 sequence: CASSLVSTNEQFF. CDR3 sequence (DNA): TGTGCCAGCAGCTTAGTGTCTACTAATGAGCAGTTCTTC.

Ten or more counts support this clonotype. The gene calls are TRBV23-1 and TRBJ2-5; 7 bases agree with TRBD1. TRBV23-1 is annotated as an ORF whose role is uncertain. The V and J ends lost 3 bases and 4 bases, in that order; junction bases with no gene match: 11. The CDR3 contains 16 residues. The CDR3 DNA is TGCGCCAGCAGTCAGCCGAGGGGGCGCATAGGAGAGACCCAGTACTTC. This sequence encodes CASSQPRGRIGETQYF.

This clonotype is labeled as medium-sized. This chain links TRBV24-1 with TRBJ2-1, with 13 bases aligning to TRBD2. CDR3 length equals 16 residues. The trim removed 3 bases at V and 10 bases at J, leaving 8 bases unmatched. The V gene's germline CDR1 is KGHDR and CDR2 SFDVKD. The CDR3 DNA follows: TGTGCCACCAGTGATCCCGGACTAGCGGGAGTCCCAGAGCAGTTCTTC. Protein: CATSDPGLAGVPEQFF.

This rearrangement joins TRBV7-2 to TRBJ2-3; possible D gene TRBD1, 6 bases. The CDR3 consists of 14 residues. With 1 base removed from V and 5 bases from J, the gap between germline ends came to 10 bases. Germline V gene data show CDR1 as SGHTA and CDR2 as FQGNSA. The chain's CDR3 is CASSLGGGRDTQYF. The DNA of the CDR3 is TGTGCCAGCAGCTTAGGAGGGGGAAGAGATACGCAGTATTTT. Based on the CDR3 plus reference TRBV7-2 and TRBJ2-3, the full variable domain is GAGVSQSPSNKVTEKGKDVELRCDPISGHTALYWYRQSLGQGLEFLIYFQGNSAPDKSGLPSDRFSAERTGGSVSTLTIQRTQQEDSAVYLCASSLGGGRDTQYFGPGTRLTVL.